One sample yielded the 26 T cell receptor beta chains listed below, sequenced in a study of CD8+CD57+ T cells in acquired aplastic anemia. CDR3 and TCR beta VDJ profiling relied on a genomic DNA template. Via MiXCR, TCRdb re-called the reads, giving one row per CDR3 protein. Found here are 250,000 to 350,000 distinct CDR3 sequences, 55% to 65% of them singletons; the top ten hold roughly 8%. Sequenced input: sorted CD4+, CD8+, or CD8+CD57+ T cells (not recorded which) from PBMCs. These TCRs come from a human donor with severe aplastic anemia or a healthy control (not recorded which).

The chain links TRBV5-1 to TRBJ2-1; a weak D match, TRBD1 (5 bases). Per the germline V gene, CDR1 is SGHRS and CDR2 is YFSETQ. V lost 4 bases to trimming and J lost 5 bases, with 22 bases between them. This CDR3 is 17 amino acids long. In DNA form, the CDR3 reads TGCGCCAGCAGCATAGGACATCCTCTCCTTCCGCACAATGAGCAGTTCTTC. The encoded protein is CASSIGHPLLPHNEQFF.

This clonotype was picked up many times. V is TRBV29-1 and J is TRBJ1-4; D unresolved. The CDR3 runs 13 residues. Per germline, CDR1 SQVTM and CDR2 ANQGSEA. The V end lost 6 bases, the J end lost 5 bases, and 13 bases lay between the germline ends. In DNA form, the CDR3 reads TGCAGCGTCCTCCTCTCCCGAAATGAAAAACTGTTTTTT. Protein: CSVLLSRNEKLFF.

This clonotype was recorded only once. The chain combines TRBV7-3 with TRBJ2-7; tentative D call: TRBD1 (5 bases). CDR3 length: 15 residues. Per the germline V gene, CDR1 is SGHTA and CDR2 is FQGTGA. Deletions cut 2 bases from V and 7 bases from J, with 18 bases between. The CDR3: CASSLAASSYREQYF. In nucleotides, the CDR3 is TGTGCCAGCAGCTTAGCCGCCTCTTCTTACAGGGAGCAGTACTTC.

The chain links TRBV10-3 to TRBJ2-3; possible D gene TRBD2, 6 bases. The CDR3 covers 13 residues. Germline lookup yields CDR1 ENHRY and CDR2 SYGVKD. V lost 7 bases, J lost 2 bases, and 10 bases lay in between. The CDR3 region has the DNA TGTGCCATCAACGAACTAGCCACAGATACGCAGTATTTT. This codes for CAINELATDTQYF.

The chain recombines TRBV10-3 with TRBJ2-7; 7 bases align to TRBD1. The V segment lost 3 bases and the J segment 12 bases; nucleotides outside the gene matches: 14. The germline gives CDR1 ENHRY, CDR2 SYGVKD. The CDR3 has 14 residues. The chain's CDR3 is CAISDLGTAYESYF. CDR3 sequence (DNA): TGTGCCATCAGTGACCTCGGGACAGCGTATGAGTCGTACTTC.

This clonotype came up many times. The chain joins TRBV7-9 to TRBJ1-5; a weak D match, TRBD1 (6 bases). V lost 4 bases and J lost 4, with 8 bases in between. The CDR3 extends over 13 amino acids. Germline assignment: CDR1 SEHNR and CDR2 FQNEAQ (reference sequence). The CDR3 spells CASSSQGNQPQHF. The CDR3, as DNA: TGTGCCAGCAGCTCGCAGGGGAATCAGCCCCAGCATTTT.

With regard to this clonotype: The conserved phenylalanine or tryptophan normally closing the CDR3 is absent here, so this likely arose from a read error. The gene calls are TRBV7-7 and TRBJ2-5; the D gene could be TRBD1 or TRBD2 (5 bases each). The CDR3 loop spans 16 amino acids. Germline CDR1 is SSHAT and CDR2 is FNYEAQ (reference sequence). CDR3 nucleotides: TGTGCTAGCAGCTTGAGTATGGGGGTCATACAAGAGACCCAGTACCTC. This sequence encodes CASSLSMGVIQETQYL.

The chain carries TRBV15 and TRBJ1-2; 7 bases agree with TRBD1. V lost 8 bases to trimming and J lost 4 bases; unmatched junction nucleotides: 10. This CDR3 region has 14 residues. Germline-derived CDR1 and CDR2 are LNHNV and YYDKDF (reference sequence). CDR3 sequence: CATSNPDRAYGYTF. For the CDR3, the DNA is TGTGCCACCTCCAACCCCGACAGGGCCTATGGCTACACCTTC.

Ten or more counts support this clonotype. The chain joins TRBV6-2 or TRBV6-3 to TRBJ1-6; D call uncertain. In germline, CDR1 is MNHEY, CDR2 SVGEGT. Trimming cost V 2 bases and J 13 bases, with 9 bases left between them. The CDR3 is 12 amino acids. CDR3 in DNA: TGTGCCAGCAGTTACCCGGACTCCCCCCTCCACTTT. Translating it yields CASSYPDSPLHF.

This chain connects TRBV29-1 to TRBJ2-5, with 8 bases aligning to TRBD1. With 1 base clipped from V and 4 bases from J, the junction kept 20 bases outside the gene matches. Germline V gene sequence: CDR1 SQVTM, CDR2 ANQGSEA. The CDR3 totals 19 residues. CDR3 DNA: TGCAGCGTTGAAGTCCGGTTTCCAGGGGGCGACTTCCACCCAGAGACCCAGTACTTC. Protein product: CSVEVRFPGGDFHPETQYF.

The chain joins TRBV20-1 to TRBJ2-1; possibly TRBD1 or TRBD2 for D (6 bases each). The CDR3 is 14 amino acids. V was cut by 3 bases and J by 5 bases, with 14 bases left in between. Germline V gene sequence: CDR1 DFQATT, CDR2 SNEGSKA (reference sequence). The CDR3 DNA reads TGCAGTGCTAGCGGGGGACACCTTAACAATGAGCAGTTCTTC. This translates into CSASGGHLNNEQFF.

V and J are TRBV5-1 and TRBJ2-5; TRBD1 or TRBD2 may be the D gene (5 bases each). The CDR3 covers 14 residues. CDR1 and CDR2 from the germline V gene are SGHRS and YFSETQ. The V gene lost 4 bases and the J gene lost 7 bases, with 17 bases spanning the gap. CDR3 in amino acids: CASSAPGTASTQYF. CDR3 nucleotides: TGCGCCAGCAGCGCGCCTGGGACCGCTTCGACCCAGTACTTC.

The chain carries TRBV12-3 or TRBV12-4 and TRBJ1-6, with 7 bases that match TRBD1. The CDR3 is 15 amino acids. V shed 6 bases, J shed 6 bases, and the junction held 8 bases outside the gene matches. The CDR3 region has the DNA TGTGCCAGCAGCCACAACAGGGGTGGTAATTCACCCCTCCACTTT. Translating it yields CASSHNRGGNSPLHF.

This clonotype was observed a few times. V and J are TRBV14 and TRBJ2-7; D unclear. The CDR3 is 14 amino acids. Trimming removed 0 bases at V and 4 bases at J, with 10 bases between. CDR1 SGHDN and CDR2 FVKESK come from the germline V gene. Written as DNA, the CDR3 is TGTGCCAGCAGCCAAGAGGGATACTTATACGAGCAGTACTTC. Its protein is CASSQEGYLYEQYF.

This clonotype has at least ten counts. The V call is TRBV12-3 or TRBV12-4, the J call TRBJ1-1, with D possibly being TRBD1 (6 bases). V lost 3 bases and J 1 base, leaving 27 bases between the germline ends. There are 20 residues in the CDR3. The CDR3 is CASSFTPLVQGGGGNTEAFF. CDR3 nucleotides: TGTGCCAGCAGTTTTACTCCTCTGGTACAGGGAGGTGGGGGGAACACTGAAGCTTTCTTT.

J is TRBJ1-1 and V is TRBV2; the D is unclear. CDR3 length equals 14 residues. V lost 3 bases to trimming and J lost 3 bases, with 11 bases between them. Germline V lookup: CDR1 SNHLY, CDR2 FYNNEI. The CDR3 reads CASSDVVGHTEAFF. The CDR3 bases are TGTGCCAGCAGTGATGTGGTAGGCCACACTGAAGCTTTCTTT. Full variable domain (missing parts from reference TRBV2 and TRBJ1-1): EPEVTQTPSHQVTQMGQEVILRCVPISNHLYFYWYRQILGQKVEFLVSFYNNEISEKSEIFDDQFSVERPDGSNFTLKIRSTKLEDSAMYFCASSDVVGHTEAFFGQGTRLTVV.

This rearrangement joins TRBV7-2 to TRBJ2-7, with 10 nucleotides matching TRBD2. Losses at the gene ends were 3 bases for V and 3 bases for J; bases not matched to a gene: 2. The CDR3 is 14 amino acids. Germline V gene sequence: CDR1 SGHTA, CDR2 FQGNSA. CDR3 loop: CASSFGLAVYEQYF. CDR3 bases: TGTGCCAGCAGCTTTGGACTAGCGGTCTACGAGCAGTACTTC.

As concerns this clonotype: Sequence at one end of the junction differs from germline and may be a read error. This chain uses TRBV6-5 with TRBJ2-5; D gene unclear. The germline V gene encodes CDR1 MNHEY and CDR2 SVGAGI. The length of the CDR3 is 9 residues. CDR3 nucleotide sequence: TGTGCCAGCAGTTTAGGATCAGTCTTC. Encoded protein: CASSLGSVF.

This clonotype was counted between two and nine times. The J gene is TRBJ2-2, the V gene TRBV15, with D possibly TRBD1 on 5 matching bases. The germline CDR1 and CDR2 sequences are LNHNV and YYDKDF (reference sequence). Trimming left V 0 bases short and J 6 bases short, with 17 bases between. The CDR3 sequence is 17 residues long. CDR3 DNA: TGTGCCACCAGCAGAGATCGCCAAGGGGATATGTCCGGGGAGCTGTTTTTT. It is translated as CATSRDRQGDMSGELFF.

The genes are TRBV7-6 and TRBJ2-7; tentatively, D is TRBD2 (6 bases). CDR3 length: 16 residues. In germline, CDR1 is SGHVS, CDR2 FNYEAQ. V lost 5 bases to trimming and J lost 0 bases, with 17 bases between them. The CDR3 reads CASSPLSGPSSYEQYF. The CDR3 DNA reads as TGTGCCAGCAGCCCCCTTAGCGGTCCCAGCTCCTACGAGCAGTACTTC.

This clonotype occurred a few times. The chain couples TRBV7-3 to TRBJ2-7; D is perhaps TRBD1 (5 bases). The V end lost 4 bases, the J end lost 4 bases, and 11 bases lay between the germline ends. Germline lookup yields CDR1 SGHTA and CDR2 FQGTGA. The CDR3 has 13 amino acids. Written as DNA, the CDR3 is TGTGCCAGCAGCTCAATCCCAGGGTACGAGCAGTACTTC. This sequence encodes CASSSIPGYEQYF.

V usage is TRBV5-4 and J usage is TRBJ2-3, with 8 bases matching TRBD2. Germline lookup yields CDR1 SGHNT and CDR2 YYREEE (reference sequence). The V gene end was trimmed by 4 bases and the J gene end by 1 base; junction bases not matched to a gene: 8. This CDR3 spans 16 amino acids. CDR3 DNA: TGTGCCAGCAGCGTCTATCGGGGGGGCGGCACAGATACGCAGTATTTT. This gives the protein CASSVYRGGGTDTQYF.

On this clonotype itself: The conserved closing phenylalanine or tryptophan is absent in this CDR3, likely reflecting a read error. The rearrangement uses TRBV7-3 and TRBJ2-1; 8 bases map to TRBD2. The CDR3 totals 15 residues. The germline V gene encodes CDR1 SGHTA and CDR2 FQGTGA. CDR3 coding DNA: TGTGCTAACAGCTTAGGGCTGGCGGGGGGCAATGAGCAGTTCGTC. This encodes CANSLGLAGGNEQFV.

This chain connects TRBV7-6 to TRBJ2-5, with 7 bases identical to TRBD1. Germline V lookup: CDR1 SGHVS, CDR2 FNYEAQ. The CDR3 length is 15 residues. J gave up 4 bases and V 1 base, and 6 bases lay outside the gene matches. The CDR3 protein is CASSLGLTGRETQYF. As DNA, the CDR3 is TGTGCCAGCAGCTTAGGTCTGACAGGGCGAGAGACCCAGTACTTC.

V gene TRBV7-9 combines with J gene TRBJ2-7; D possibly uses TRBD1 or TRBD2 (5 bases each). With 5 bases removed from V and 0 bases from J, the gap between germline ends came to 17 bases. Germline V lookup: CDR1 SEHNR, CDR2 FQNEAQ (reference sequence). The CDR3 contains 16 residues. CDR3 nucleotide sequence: TGTGCCAGCAGCGCGGGCCCCACAGGAAGCTCCTACGAGCAGTACTTC. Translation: CASSAGPTGSSYEQYF.

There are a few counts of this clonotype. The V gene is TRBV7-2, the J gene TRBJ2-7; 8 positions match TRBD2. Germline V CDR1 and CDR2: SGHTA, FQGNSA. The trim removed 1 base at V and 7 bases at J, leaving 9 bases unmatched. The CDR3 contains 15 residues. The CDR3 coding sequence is TGTGCCAGCAGCTTAGGTGCGGGAGGTGGTTATGAGCAGTACTTC. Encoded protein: CASSLGAGGGYEQYF.